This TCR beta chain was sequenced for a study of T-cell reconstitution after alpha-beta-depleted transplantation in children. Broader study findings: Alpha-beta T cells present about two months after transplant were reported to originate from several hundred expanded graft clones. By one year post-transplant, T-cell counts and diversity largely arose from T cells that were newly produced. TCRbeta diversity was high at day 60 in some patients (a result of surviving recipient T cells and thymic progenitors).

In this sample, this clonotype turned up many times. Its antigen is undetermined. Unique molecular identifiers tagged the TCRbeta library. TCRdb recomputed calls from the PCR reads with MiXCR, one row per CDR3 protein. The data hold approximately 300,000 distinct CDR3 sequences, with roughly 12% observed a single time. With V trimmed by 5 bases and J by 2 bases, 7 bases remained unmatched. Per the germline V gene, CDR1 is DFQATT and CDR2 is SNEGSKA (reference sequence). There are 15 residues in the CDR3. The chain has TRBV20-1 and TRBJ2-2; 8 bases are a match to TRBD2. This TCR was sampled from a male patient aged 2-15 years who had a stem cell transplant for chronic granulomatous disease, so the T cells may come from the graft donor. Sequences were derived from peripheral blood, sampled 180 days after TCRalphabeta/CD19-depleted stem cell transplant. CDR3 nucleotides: TGCAGTGCTGTTATAGCGGGGCTAAACACCGGGGAGCTGTTTTTT. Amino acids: CSAVIAGLNTGELFF.